A single sample is the source of the 8 T cell receptor beta chains below, sequenced in a study of blood T cell repertoires in COVID-19. TCRdb keeps only in-frame clones here, not all; method: immunoSEQ multiplex PCR. The sample carries some 150,000 clones, around four fifths recorded once. Input material: PBMCs or T cells enriched from blood (not recorded which). The receptor source for this set is a woman in her 50s who had recovered from COVID-19.

The chain recombines TRBV10-3 with TRBJ1-1; no clear D gene. The V gene's germline CDR1 is ENHRY and CDR2 SYGVKD. The V end lost 6 bases, the J end lost 0 bases, and 8 bases lay between the germline ends. The CDR3 spans 13 residues. CDR3 sequence (DNA): TGTGCCATCAGGGCCCCAGTGAACACTGAAGCTTTCTTT. Translation gives CAIRAPVNTEAFF.

The chain is built from TRBV27 and TRBJ1-5; TRBD1 matches 8 bases. The germline V gene encodes CDR1 MNHEY and CDR2 SMNVEV (reference sequence). The CDR3 length is 17 residues. Trimming took 3 bases from V and 11 from J; bases not matched to a gene: 18. This CDR3 is CASSFGYWTGIPSAQHF. DNA of the CDR3: TGTGCCAGCAGTTTTGGGTACTGGACAGGGATCCCGTCGGCCCAGCATTTT.

The rearrangement joins TRBV6-2 or TRBV6-3 to TRBJ1-1; 10 bases are shared with TRBD1. V was pared by 5 bases and J by 5 bases, with 8 bases of the junction left unmatched. CDR1 and CDR2 from the germline V gene are MNHEY and SVGEGT. This CDR3 contains 15 residues. The CDR3 reads CASSTGQGFGTEAFF. DNA of the CDR3: TGTGCCAGCAGTACGGGACAGGGGTTTGGAACTGAAGCTTTCTTT.

The chain recombines TRBV5-1 with TRBJ1-6, with 9 nucleotides matching TRBD1. Per the germline V gene, CDR1 is SGHRS and CDR2 is YFSETQ. J lost 9 bases, V lost 4 bases, and 8 bases had no gene match. CDR3 length: 15 residues. As DNA, the CDR3 is TGCGCCAGCAGCCCCAGGACAGGGGCTTCTTCACCCCTCCACTTT. Protein sequence: CASSPRTGASSPLHF.

This sequence joins TRBV7-2 and TRBJ1-6; D might be TRBD1 (6 bases). Trimming removed 3 bases at V and 7 bases at J, with 13 bases between. Germline CDR1 and CDR2: SGHTA and FQGNSA. This CDR3 has 15 residues. The CDR3: CASSFPQGRNSPLHF. The DNA for the CDR3 is TGTGCCAGCAGCTTTCCCCAGGGGCGAAATTCACCCCTCCACTTT.

The chain is built from TRBV19 and TRBJ1-2, with 7 bases identical to TRBD1. Per the germline V gene, CDR1 is LNHDA and CDR2 is SQIVND (reference sequence). The ends lost 1 base at V and 3 bases at J; junction bases unmatched: 5. The CDR3 has 15 amino acids. The CDR3 here is CASSIVGGQYYGYTF. The CDR3 DNA sequence: TGTGCCAGTAGTATAGTCGGGGGACAGTACTATGGCTACACCTTC. Supplemented by reference TRBV19 and TRBJ1-2, the full variable domain reads DGGITQSPKYLFRKEGQNVTLSCEQNLNHDAMYWYRQDPGQGLRLIYYSQIVNDFQKGDIAEGYSVSREKKESFPLTVTSAQKNPTAFYLCASSIVGGQYYGYTFGSGTRLTVV.

The rearrangement joins TRBV15 to TRBJ1-6; 8 bases line up with TRBD1. Trimming at V came to 2 bases and at J to 9 bases, leaving 6 bases not matched to a gene. Germline CDR1 and CDR2: LNHNV and YYDKDF (reference sequence). The CDR3 runs to 15 residues. The CDR3 here is CATSRNRGYGSPLHF. The CDR3, as DNA: TGTGCCACCAGCAGAAACAGGGGGTACGGTTCACCCCTCCACTTT. The whole variable domain, filled in from reference TRBV15 and TRBJ1-6, reads DAMVIQNPRYQVTQFGKPVTLSCSQTLNHNVMYWYQQKSSQAPKLLFHYYDKDFNNEADTPDNFQSRRPNTSFCFLDIRSPGLGDTAMYLCATSRNRGYGSPLHFGNGTRLTVT.

The rearrangement joins TRBV6-5 to TRBJ1-1; D unresolved. The CDR3 has 14 amino acids. Germline V CDR1 and CDR2: MNHEY, SVGAGI. V dropped 6 bases and J dropped 4 bases, with 15 bases sitting between them. In DNA, the CDR3 is TGTGCCAGCAGCCTCGCCGGTGCCGCCACTGAAGCTTTCTTT. Its protein is CASSLAGAATEAFF.